This T cell receptor beta chain was obtained from a study of T cell changes during pregnancy in multiple sclerosis. The CDR3 contains 13 residues. The germline CDR1 and CDR2 sequences are MNHEY and SVGAGI. With 5 bases clipped from V and 5 bases from J, the junction kept 3 bases outside the gene matches. TCRdb keeps only in-frame clones here, not all; method: immunoSEQ multiplex PCR. The sample lists tens of thousands of clones; 92% were seen once. This chain joins TRBV6-5 and TRBJ2-7, with 10 bases identical to TRBD2. The material was peripheral blood, obtained in the first trimester of pregnancy. This sequence originates from a female donor with multiple sclerosis, enrolled in a pregnancy study. The CDR3 here is CASSKREGHEQYF. In nucleotides, the CDR3 is TGTGCCAGCAGTAAGCGGGAGGGACACGAGCAGTACTTC.